This T cell receptor beta chain stems from a study of T-cell reconstitution after alpha-beta-depleted transplantation in children. This clonotype was recorded at least ten times. Its antigen is not known. Study-wide points: A year had passed since transplant, and T-cell counts and diversity by then came mostly from newly produced T cells. Several hundred rapidly expanded clones from non-depleted graft cells reportedly supplied alpha-beta T cells about two months post-transplant. Surviving thymic progenitors and recipient T cells were the source of high TCRbeta diversity at day 60 in some patients.

V dropped 8 bases and J dropped 6; count of bases not matched to a gene: 6. Germline V gene lookup returns CDR1 KGHSH and CDR2 LQKENI. This CDR3 is built from 14 residues. Molecular barcoding with unique molecular identifiers was used for the TCRbeta library. From the PCR reads, TCRdb called clonotypes with MiXCR, one entry per CDR3 protein. The table records around 450,000 distinct CDR3 sequences, over 40% of them present only once. The gene calls are TRBV18 and TRBJ2-1; TRBD2 aligns across 11 bases. This TCR came from a girl aged 2-15 years with aplastic anemia, due to receive a stem cell transplant. This sample comprised PBMCs, obtained before TCRalphabeta/CD19-depleted stem cell transplant. CDR3 sequence (DNA): TGTGCCAGCGCGGGACTAGCGGAGCTCAATGAGCAGTTCTTC. It specifies CASAGLAELNEQFF.